This T cell receptor beta chain is drawn from a study of T cell responses to AZD1222 COVID-19 vaccine. Here immunoSEQ multiplex PCR was the method, and the copy in TCRdb shows in-frame clones only, minus some. Here the sample spans more than 150,000 clones, almost 95% being singletons. With 0 bases removed from V and 0 bases from J, the gap between germline ends came to 13 bases. CDR1 is SGDLS, CDR2 YYNGEE, per germline. The CDR3 covers 17 residues. The TCR was taken from an adult in good health. Sequenced material: peripheral blood, taken on day 0 of AZD1222 vaccination. The rearrangement joins TRBV9 to TRBJ1-3; D is unresolved. The CDR3 DNA is TGTGCCAGCAGCGTAGCCGCCACCCGTAACTCTGGAAACACCATATATTTT. This sequence encodes CASSVAATRNSGNTIYF.